Shown below are 27 T cell receptor beta chains from a single sample sequenced in a study of blood T cell repertoires in COVID-19. TCRdb's copy holds only in-frame clones and misses some; the assay was immunoSEQ multiplex PCR. The sample contains some 100,000 clones, around three quarters of which appear only once. Sequenced sample: peripheral blood. Every receptor here comes from a human donor in a cohort sampled during active or convalescent COVID-19.

Regarding this clone: This same CDR3 is encoded by further DNA sequences in the sample. J is TRBJ1-2 and V is TRBV13; 9 bases are a match to TRBD1. This CDR3 spans 14 amino acids. The V segment lost 0 bases and the J segment 4 bases; nucleotides outside the gene matches: 0. Germline-derived CDR1 and CDR2 are PRHDT and FYEKMQ (reference sequence). CDR3: CASSLGTGGYGYTF. The CDR3 coding sequence is TGTGCCAGCAGCTTAGGGACAGGGGGCTATGGCTACACCTTC.

This clone was counted only a few times. V usage is TRBV5-6 and J usage is TRBJ1-3, with 7 bases lining up with TRBD1. V gave up 0 bases and J gave up 4 bases; unmatched junction bases: 13. Germline values: CDR1 SGHDT, CDR2 YYEEEE. The CDR3 is 18 residues long. The CDR3 DNA sequence: TGTGCCAGCAGCTTGGTTCACCGTGACAGGGCGCGAGGAAACACCATATATTTT. It specifies CASSLVHRDRARGNTIYF.

The genes are TRBV27 and TRBJ2-1; D unclear. V was clipped by 2 bases and J by 8 bases, with 19 bases between them. CDR3 length: 16 amino acids. CDR1 and CDR2 (germline): MNHEY, SMNVEV (reference sequence). The chain's CDR3 is CASSLVPFRPVDEQFF. The DNA of the CDR3 is TGTGCCAGCAGTTTAGTGCCCTTCAGGCCAGTAGATGAGCAGTTCTTC.

The chain carries TRBV10-1 and TRBJ2-7; 7 bases are a match to TRBD1. The CDR3 consists of 13 residues. V shed 6 bases, J shed 3 bases, and the junction held 5 bases outside the gene matches. The germline V gene has CDR1 WNHNN and CDR2 SYGVQD (reference sequence). The CDR3 loop reads CASSRQGGYEQYF. CDR3 in DNA: TGCGCCAGCAGCCGACAGGGCGGCTACGAGCAGTACTTC.

Ten or more counts support this clone. The chain employs TRBV7-2 and TRBJ1-1; D is unclear. The CDR3 is 13 amino acids. CDR1 is SGHTA and CDR2 is FQGNSA in the germline V gene. V was pared by 3 bases and J by 0 bases, with 5 bases between. The CDR3 sequence is CASSLYMNTEAFF. CDR3 DNA sequence: TGTGCCAGCAGCTTGTACATGAACACTGAAGCTTTCTTT.

The gene calls are TRBV28 and TRBJ1-5; TRBD1 matches 8 bases. CDR1 and CDR2 from the germline V gene are MDHEN and SYDVKM. V gave up 6 bases and J gave up 4 bases; unmatched junction bases: 5. The CDR3 is 14 amino acids. CDR3 sequence: CASRGTGGNQPQHF. The CDR3 bases are TGTGCCAGCAGGGGGACAGGCGGGAATCAGCCCCAGCATTTT.

This clone appeared a few times. This chain connects TRBV4-1 to TRBJ1-5, with TRBD1 matching over 8 bases. CDR3 size: 15 residues. Per the germline V gene, CDR1 is MGHRA and CDR2 is YSYEKL. V lost 3 bases and J lost 1; bases outside the gene matches: 2. The CDR3 DNA reads as TGCGCCAGCAGCCACCAGGGGGCCAGCAATCAGCCCCAGCATTTT. Protein sequence: CASSHQGASNQPQHF.

V is TRBV3-1 (or the pseudogene TRBV3-2) and J is TRBJ2-1; 15 bases fit TRBD2. CDR1 is LGHDT, CDR2 YNNKEL, per germline (reference sequence). This CDR3 is built from 18 residues. The junction had 8 bases not matched to a gene; V was cut back by 1 base and J by 7 bases. The CDR3 reads CASSQVPPGLAGGNEQFF. Here the CDR3 DNA reads TGTGCCAGCAGCCAAGTCCCCCCGGGACTAGCGGGGGGAAATGAGCAGTTCTTC.

This clone was seen only once. The chain has TRBV30 and TRBJ1-5; no reliable D call. Germline CDR1 is GTSNPN and CDR2 is SVGIG (reference sequence). The CDR3 loop spans 14 amino acids. The germline V and J ends were trimmed by 1 base and 5 bases, with 12 bases remaining between them. The CDR3 loop reads CAWSGRSRDQPQHF. The CDR3 DNA follows: TGTGCCTGGAGTGGGAGATCGAGGGATCAGCCCCAGCATTTT.

J is TRBJ2-2 and V is TRBV6-5, with a possible D match to TRBD1 (6 bases). CDR1 is MNHEY and CDR2 is SVGAGI in the germline V gene. CDR3 length: 14 amino acids. V was cut by 6 bases and J by 5 bases, with 13 bases left in between. The DNA of the CDR3 is TGTGCCAGCAGAACGGGACACGGAACCGGGGAGCTGTTTTTT. Its translation is CASRTGHGTGELFF.

The chain carries TRBV28 and TRBJ1-2, with D unclear. CDR1 is MDHEN and CDR2 is SYDVKM in the germline V gene. The V end lost 2 bases, the J end lost 3 bases, and 13 bases lay between the germline ends. The CDR3 totals 15 residues. The DNA of the CDR3 is TGTGCCAGCAGTTTAAGCGGACCCCCCTACTATGGCTACACCTTC. Translation gives CASSLSGPPYYGYTF.

This chain uses TRBV6-2 or TRBV6-3 with TRBJ2-7, with 7 bases that match TRBD2. Unmatched junction bases numbered 9, after V lost 6 bases and J lost 1 base. The CDR3 consists of 15 residues. Germline V lookup: CDR1 MNHEY, CDR2 SVGEGT. Here the CDR3 DNA reads TGTGCCAGCAGCCGCCGAGTGGGGGGGTCCTACGAGCAGTACTTC. This translates into CASSRRVGGSYEQYF.

Worth noting for this clone: Other nucleotide sequences in the sample specify the same CDR3. This chain uses TRBV19 with TRBJ1-2, with D hard to call. The V and J ends lost 3 bases and 2 bases respectively, with 7 bases between them. CDR3 length: 13 amino acids. Germline lookup yields CDR1 LNHDA and CDR2 SQIVND (reference sequence). The CDR3 is CASSIGLNYGYTF. The DNA of the CDR3 is TGTGCCAGTAGTATTGGACTCAACTATGGCTACACCTTC.

The rearrangement uses TRBV4-2 and TRBJ2-6, with a tentative D call TRBD2 (6 bases). The CDR3 totals 18 residues. The V end lost 1 base, the J end lost 2 bases, and 15 bases lay between the germline ends. Germline V gene lookup returns CDR1 LGHNA and CDR2 YNFKEQ. CDR3 sequence (DNA): TGTGCCAGCAGCCAAGTAGGGCGGGATCGGGCTGGGGCCAACGTCCTGACTTTC. Amino acid sequence: CASSQVGRDRAGANVLTF.

The chain uses TRBV7-9 and TRBJ1-5, with a tentative D call TRBD1 (5 bases). The ends were cut back, 5 bases at V and 4 bases at J, with 12 bases in the middle. The V gene's germline CDR1 is SEHNR and CDR2 FQNEAQ (reference sequence). The CDR3 length is 14 residues. The DNA for the CDR3 is TGTGCCAGCAGCCCCGTCTCAGGGAATCAGCCCCAGCATTTT. Its translation is CASSPVSGNQPQHF.

The chain carries TRBV7-2 and TRBJ2-1; 7 nucleotides align to TRBD1. The germline gives CDR1 SGHTA, CDR2 FQGNSA. V shed 5 bases and J 4 bases; nucleotides not matched to a gene: 8. The CDR3 spans 15 residues. The CDR3 nucleotides are TGTGCCAGCAGCCCGGGACAGTTCACTTACAATGAGCAGTTCTTC. This codes for CASSPGQFTYNEQFF.

The gene calls are TRBV7-2 and TRBJ1-6; D remains ambiguous. This CDR3 is 14 amino acids long. Germline CDR1 SGHTA, CDR2 FQGNSA. Trimming removed 5 bases from V and 4 bases from J, with 9 bases in between. The CDR3 loop is CASSPQNYNSPLHF. The CDR3 DNA reads as TGTGCCAGCAGCCCCCAGAATTATAATTCACCCCTCCACTTT.

This chain connects TRBV4-1 to TRBJ1-1; 7 bases line up with TRBD1. V lost 3 bases and J lost 5; bases outside the gene matches: 3. This CDR3 comprises 13 residues. CDR1 MGHRA and CDR2 YSYEKL come from the germline V gene. As DNA, the CDR3 is TGCGCCAGCAGCCACCAACAGGGGACTGAAGCTTTCTTT. As protein: CASSHQQGTEAFF.

CDR3 bases: TGTGCCAGCAGTCCCAACCCGACAGGACACGGTGGCTACACCTTC. This codes for CASSPNPTGHGGYTF. The rearrangement uses TRBV28 and TRBJ1-2, with D maybe TRBD1 (6 bases). From germline, CDR1 is MDHEN and CDR2 SYDVKM. Trimming removed 5 bases from V and 7 bases from J, with 20 bases in between. CDR3 length: 15 amino acids.

CDR3 amino acids: CASRASGGAVLFF. The CDR3 DNA follows: TGTGCCAGCAGGGCTAGCGGGGGGGCTGTGCTGTTTTTT. V usage is TRBV27 and J usage is TRBJ2-2, with 12 bases matching TRBD2. The CDR3 has 13 amino acids. Germline CDR1 reads MNHEY; CDR2 reads SMNVEV (reference sequence). With V trimmed by 6 bases and J by 13 bases, 6 bases remained unmatched.

This clone was seen only once. This chain links TRBV19 with TRBJ1-4; weak D call: TRBD1 (5 bases). From germline, CDR1 is LNHDA and CDR2 SQIVND (reference sequence). This CDR3 spans 12 amino acids. With 6 bases removed from V and 8 bases from J, the gap between germline ends came to 10 bases. The CDR3 bases are TGTGCCAGTAGCAGGGTATGGGAAAAACTGTTTTTT. It encodes CASSRVWEKLFF.

V usage is TRBV7-2 and J usage is TRBJ2-5; weak D call: TRBD2 (5 bases). The germline V and J ends were trimmed by 4 bases and 2 bases, with 8 bases remaining between them. Germline V gives CDR1 SGHTA, CDR2 FQGNSA. The CDR3 covers 13 residues. The CDR3 DNA reads as TGTGCCAGCAGCTCCGGGATGCAAGAGACCCAGTACTTC. It codes for CASSSGMQETQYF.

In this sample, this clone turned up once. The chain carries TRBV5-1 and TRBJ2-6; TRBD1 matches 10 bases. V was clipped by 1 base and J by 0 bases; unmatched bases: 7. Germline values: CDR1 SGHRS, CDR2 YFSETQ. This CDR3 comprises 19 residues. CDR3 protein: CASSLTARTGGSGANVLTF. CDR3 nucleotides: TGCGCCAGCAGCTTGACGGCGCGGACAGGGGGCTCTGGGGCCAACGTCCTGACTTTC.

This rearrangement joins TRBV5-4 to TRBJ2-7; 7 nucleotides match TRBD1. The trim removed 6 bases at V and 3 bases at J, leaving 9 bases unmatched. This CDR3 is built from 14 residues. CDR1 is SGHNT and CDR2 is YYREEE in the germline V gene (reference sequence). The CDR3 nucleotides are TGTGCCAGCACCCCCGGGCAGGGGGACTACGAGCAGTACTTC. Protein: CASTPGQGDYEQYF.

The rearrangement links TRBV2 to TRBJ2-7; no clear D. V was trimmed by 8 bases and J by 2 bases, leaving 16 bases between them. Looked up from germline, CDR1 is SNHLY and CDR2 is FYNNEI. The CDR3 has 14 residues. This CDR3 reads CASRVDTRPYEQYF. In DNA form, the CDR3 reads TGTGCCAGCCGGGTGGATACCCGTCCCTACGAGCAGTACTTC.

The rearrangement joins TRBV3-1 (or the pseudogene TRBV3-2) to TRBJ2-5, with TRBD2 identical over 9 bases. Unmatched junction bases numbered 14, after V lost 4 bases and J lost 5 bases. The germline gives CDR1 LGHDT, CDR2 YNNKEL (reference sequence). CDR3 length equals 17 residues. The CDR3 spells CASSPKWGREGQETQYF. In DNA form, the CDR3 reads TGTGCCAGCAGCCCCAAATGGGGGCGGGAGGGCCAGGAGACCCAGTACTTC.

The gene calls are TRBV7-2 and TRBJ2-2, with D possibly TRBD1 on 6 matching bases. Germline values: CDR1 SGHTA, CDR2 FQGNSA. Trimming left V 6 bases short and J 1 base short, with 12 bases between. The length of the CDR3 is 15 residues. The CDR3 loop is CASRKGVGNTGELFF. The CDR3 nucleotides are TGTGCCAGCAGAAAGGGGGTCGGGAACACCGGGGAGCTGTTTTTT.